This record covers a single T cell receptor beta chain. This clone's antigen is unknown. No much larger clone exists at a distance of one base, and base qualities are not known. Different DNA sequences within this sample yield the same CDR3. Trimming takes 0 bases from V and 3 bases from J, and the germline ends sit 6 bases apart. Taken from cysteine to phenylalanine, the CDR3 has 13 residues. Of all the DNA, just the CDR3 is kept, 39 bases in frame from base 1. CDR1 and CDR2 (MNHEY, SMNVEV) derive from the germline V gene (reference sequence). Library preparation was by the immunoSEQ multiplex PCR assay. In the paper's pipeline: A statistical classification framework was built for diagnosing cytomegalovirus status from the catalog of TCR beta chain sequences. TCRdb stores this immuneACCESS table with in-frame sequences only. Part of the clones is absent; in the studies checked, under half of the shortfall reflects unresolved V genes, and no reason is known for the rest. Clone size and V and J calls were adopted from that table, with D and trimming inferred from the DNA. The sample table contains about 360,000 clones; only one count was recorded for roughly 90% of them. About 0.8% of the sample goes to the ten largest clones.

The sample originates from a study of cytomegalovirus exposure and HLA in healthy donors (dated by TCRdb to 2016 to 2017). General notes on the study: The 666 repertoires of the first cohort and the 95 to 150 validation repertoires were produced on the same platform, according to a later analysis. The aim of the study was to test whether cataloging public T cell receptors could identify signatures of past pathogen exposure. In addition to the first cohort of several hundred subjects, a separate validation cohort of approximately 130 different subjects was used. High-throughput TCR immunosequencing, statistical association of individual TCRs with disease status, and machine learning were combined to predict cytomegalovirus infection status.

Broad study findings and their caveats: The authors suggested that the approach could potentially be extended to other disease states and immunological phenotypes. In vitro tests confirmed that three of the cytomegalovirus-associated TCR beta chains recognize cytomegalovirus antigens. Of the cluster scores, around 95% were above 0 in a later analysis, which found that TCRs clustered in the first cohort also tended to co-occur in the 120 validation repertoires. A later analysis lacked HLA typing for the validation cohort, so it scored co-occurrence in that cohort across all 120 or so repertoires. Most TCR sequences were observed very rarely across donors, whereas some public TCRs were present in many individuals. The study gave a list of 150 to 200 TCR beta chains associated with cytomegalovirus. In both the original and validation cohorts, the classifier was reported to diagnose cytomegalovirus status with high specificity and sensitivity.

The donors were included in the validation cohort of some 120 subjects, a group kept apart from the roughly 670-subject first cohort. The V and J genes are TRBV27 and TRBJ2-7; TRBD2 is a weak D gene call, 5 bases matching. This sequence originates from a woman between 18 and 30 years old in good health and CMV-seronegative. What was sequenced was PBMCs. The DNA is as follows: TGTGCCAGCAGTTTATCTCGGGGCTACGAGCAGTACTTC. It translates to CASSLSRGYEQYF.